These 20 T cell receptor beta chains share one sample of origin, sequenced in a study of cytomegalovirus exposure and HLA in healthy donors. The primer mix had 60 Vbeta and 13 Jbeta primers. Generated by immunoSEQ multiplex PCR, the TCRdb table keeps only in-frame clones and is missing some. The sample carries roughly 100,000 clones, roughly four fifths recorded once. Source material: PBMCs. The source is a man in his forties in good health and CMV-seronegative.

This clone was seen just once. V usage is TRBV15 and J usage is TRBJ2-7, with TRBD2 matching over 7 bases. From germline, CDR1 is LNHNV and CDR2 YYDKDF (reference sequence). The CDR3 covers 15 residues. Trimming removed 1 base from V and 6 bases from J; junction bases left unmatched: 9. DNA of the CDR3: TGTGCCACCAGCAGAGTCGGGCTAGCGGCGGCCGAGCAGTACTTC. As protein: CATSRVGLAAAEQYF.

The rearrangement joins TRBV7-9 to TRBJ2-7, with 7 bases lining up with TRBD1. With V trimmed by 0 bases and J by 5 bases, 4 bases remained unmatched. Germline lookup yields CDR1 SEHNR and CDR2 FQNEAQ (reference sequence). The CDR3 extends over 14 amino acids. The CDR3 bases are TGTGCCAGCAGCTTAGCTATACAGGGGAACGAGCAGTACTTC. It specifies CASSLAIQGNEQYF.

CDR3 DNA sequence: TGTGCCAGTAGCGGGGACAGCCGTTACTACAATGAGCAGTTCTTC. It translates to CASSGDSRYYNEQFF. This rearrangement joins TRBV19 to TRBJ2-1, with 7 bases identical to TRBD1. Germline V gene lookup returns CDR1 LNHDA and CDR2 SQIVND (reference sequence). V lost 6 bases, J lost 3 bases, and 8 bases stayed unmatched. This CDR3 spans 15 amino acids.

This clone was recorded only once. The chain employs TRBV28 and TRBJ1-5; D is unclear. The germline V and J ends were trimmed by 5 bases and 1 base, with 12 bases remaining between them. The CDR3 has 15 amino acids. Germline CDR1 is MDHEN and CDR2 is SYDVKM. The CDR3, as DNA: TGTGCCAGCAGTATGACCCGAGGGAGCAATCAGCCCCAGCATTTT. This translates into CASSMTRGSNQPQHF.

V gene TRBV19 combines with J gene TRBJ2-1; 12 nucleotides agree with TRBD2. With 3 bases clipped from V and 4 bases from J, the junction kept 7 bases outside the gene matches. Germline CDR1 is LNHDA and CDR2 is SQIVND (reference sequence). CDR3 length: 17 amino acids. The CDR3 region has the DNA TGTGCCAGTAGTATCCCGCTAGCGGGAGGGGGATACAATGAGCAGTTCTTC. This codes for CASSIPLAGGGYNEQFF.

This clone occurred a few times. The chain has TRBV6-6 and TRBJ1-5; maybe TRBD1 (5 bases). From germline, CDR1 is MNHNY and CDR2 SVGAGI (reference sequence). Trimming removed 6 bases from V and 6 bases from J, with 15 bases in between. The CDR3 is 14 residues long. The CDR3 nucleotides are TGTGCCAGCAGCGTAGGGGTTTTTGGTCAGCCCCAGCATTTT. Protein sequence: CASSVGVFGQPQHF.

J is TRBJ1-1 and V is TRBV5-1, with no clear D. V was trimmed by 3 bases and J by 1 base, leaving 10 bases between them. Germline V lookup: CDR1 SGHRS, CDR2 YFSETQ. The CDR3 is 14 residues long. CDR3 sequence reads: CASSSMTGNTEAFF. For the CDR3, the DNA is TGCGCCAGCAGCTCCATGACGGGGAACACTGAAGCTTTCTTT.

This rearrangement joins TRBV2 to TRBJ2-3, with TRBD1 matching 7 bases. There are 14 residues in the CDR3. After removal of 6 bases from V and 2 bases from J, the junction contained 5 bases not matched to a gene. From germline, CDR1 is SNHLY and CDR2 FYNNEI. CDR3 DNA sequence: TGTGCCAGCAGGACGACAGGGAACACAGATACGCAGTATTTT. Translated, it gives CASRTTGNTDTQYF.

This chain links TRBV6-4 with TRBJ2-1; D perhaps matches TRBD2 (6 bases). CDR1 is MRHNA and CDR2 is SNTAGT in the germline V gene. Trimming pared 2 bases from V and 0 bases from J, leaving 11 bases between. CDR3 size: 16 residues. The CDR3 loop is CASSDDRGSSYNEQFF. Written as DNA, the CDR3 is TGTGCCAGCAGTGACGACCGGGGGAGCTCCTACAATGAGCAGTTCTTC.

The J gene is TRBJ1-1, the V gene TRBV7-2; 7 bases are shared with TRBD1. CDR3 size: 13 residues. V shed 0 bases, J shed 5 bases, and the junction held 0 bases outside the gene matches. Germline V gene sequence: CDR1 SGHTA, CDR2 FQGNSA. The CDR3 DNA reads TGTGCCAGCAGCTTAGCACAGGGGACTGAAGCTTTCTTT. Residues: CASSLAQGTEAFF.

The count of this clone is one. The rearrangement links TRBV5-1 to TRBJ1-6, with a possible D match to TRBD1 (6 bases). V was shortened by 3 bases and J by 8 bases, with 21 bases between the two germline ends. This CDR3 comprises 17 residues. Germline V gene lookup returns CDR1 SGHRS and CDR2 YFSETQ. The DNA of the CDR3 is TGCGCCAGCAGCTCTGGGATCGGGGGGCCCGAGGATTCACCCCTCCACTTT. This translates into CASSSGIGGPEDSPLHF. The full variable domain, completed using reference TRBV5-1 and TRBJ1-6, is KAGVTQTPRYLIKTRGQQVTLSCSPISGHRSVSWYQQTPGQGLQFLFEYFSETQRNKGNFPGRFSGRQFSNSRSEMNVSTLELGDSALYLCASSSGIGGPEDSPLHFGNGTRLTVT.

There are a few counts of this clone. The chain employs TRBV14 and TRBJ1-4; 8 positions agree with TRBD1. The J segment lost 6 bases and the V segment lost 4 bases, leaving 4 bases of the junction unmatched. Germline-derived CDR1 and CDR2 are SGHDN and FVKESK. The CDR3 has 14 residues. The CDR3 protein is CASSLRGLYEKLFF. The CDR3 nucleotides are TGTGCCAGCAGCCTCAGGGGGCTGTATGAAAAACTGTTTTTT.

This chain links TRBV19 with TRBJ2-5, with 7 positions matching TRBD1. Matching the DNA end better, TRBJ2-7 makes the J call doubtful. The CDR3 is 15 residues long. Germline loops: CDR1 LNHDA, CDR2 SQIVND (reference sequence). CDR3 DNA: TGTGCCAGTAGTATCTATCAGGGGGTCTCCTACGAGCAGTACTTC. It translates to CASSIYQGVSYEQYF.

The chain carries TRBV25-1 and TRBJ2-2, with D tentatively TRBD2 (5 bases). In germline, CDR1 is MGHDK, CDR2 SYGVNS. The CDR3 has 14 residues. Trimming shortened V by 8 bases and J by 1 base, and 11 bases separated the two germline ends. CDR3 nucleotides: TGTGCCAGCTCCCCCCGGGGGAACACCGGGGAGCTGTTTTTT. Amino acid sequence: CASSPRGNTGELFF.

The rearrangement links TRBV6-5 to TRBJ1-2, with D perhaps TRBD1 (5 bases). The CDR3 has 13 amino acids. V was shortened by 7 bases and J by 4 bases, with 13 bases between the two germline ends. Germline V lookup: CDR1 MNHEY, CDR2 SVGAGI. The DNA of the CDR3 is TGTGCCAGCACCCACGGGGGTACCTATGGCTACACCTTC. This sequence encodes CASTHGGTYGYTF.

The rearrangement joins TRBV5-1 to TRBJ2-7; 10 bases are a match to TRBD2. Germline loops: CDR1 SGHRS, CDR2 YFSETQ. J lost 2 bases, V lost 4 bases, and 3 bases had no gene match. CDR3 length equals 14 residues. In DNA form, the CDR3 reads TGCGCCAGCAGCACCACTAGCGGGGCCTACGAGCAGTACTTC. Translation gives CASSTTSGAYEQYF.

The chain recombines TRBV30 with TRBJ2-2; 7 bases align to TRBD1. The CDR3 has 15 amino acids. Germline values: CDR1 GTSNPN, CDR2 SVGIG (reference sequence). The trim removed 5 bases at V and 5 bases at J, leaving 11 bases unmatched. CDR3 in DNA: TGTGCCTGGGGGAAGGCAGGGGGTAGGACCGGGGAGCTGTTTTTT. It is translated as CAWGKAGGRTGELFF.

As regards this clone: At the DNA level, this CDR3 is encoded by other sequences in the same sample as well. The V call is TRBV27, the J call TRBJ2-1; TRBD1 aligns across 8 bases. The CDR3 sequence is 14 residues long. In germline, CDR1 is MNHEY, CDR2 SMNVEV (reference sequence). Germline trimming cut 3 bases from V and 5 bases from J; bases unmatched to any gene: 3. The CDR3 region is CASSFGTGNNEQFF. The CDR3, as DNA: TGTGCCAGCAGTTTCGGGACAGGTAACAATGAGCAGTTCTTC.

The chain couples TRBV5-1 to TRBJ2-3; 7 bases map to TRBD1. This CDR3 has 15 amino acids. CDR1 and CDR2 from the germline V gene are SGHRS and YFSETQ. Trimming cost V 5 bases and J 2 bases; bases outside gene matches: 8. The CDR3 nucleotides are TGCGCCAGCAGACTGCCGGGACAGAACACAGATACGCAGTATTTT. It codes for CASRLPGQNTDTQYF.

The CDR3 DNA reads as TGTGCCAGCACCCGGGTAGCGGGGACCTCCTACGAGCAGTACTTC. This sequence encodes CASTRVAGTSYEQYF. The V call is TRBV27, the J call TRBJ2-7; 8 nucleotides agree with TRBD2. CDR1 is MNHEY and CDR2 is SMNVEV in the germline V gene (reference sequence). J lost 0 bases, V lost 7 bases, and 8 bases had no gene match. There are 15 residues in the CDR3.